This T cell receptor beta chain is drawn from a study of shared clonotypes between healthy human individuals. Generated by immunoSEQ multiplex PCR, the TCRdb table keeps only in-frame clones and is missing some. Of some 2,500,000 clones in the sample, 85% to 95% were seen once. The study, taken as a whole, reports: Shared clonotypes across all four donors exceeded non-shared ones in generation probability.

With regard to this clone: Its antigen is currently unknown.

All participating donors were Caucasian adults from Nashville, Tennessee. Subsets obtained from CD4+ cells comprised CD45RA+ naive and CD45RA-negative memory cells. Germline V gene data show CDR1 as SGHRS and CDR2 as YFSETQ. The CDR3 is 14 residues long. V lost 4 bases and J lost 4, with 15 bases in between. The source is a man aged 18 to 30 in good health. Some clones in this sample may be carry-over from other donors' samples. The chain combines TRBV5-1 with TRBJ2-7, with D perhaps assigned TRBD1 or TRBD2 (5 bases each). Sequencing was carried out using naive CD4+ T cells from PBMCs. Stated subset: CD45RA+ positively selected. For the CDR3, the DNA is TGCGCCAGCAGCGACCGGGACGGAGGATACGAGCAGTACTTC. It encodes CASSDRDGGYEQYF.